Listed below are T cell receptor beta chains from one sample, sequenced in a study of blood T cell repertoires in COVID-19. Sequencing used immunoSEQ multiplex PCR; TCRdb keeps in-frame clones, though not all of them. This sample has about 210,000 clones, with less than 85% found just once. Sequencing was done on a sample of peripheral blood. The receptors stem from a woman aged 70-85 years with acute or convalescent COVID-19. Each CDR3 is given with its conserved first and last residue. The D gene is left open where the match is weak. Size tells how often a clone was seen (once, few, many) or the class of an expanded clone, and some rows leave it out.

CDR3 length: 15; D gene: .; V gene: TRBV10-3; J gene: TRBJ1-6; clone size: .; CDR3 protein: CAISDRVGGSSPLHF; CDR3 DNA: TGTGCCATCAGTGATCGCGTGGGAGGCAGTTCACCCCTCCACTTT
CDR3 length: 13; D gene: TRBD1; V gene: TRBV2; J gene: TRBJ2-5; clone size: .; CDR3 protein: CASSRQGKETQYF; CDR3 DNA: TGTGCCAGCAGTCGACAGGGAAAAGAGACCCAGTACTTC
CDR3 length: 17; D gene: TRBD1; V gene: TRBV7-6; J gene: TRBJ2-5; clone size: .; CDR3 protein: CASSLGGTGTGIETQYF; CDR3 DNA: TGTGCCAGCAGCCTAGGGGGCACAGGGACGGGGATAGAGACCCAGTACTTC
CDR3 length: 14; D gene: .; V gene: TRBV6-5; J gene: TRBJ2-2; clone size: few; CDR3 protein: CASSYSYNTGELFF; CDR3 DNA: TGTGCCAGCAGTTACTCATATAACACCGGGGAGCTGTTTTTT
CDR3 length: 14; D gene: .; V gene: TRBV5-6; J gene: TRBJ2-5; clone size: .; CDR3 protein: CASSPPGTQETQYF; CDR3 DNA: TGTGCCAGCAGCCCCCCGGGTACTCAAGAGACCCAGTACTTC
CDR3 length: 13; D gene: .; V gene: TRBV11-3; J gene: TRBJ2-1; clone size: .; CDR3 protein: CASSLELGGEQFF; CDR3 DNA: TGTGCCAGCAGCTTAGAGTTGGGGGGTGAGCAGTTCTTC
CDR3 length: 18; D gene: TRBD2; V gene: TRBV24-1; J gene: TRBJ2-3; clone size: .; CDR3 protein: CATSDPAGSGGVTDTQYF; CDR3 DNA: TGTGCCACCAGTGATCCGGCCGGTAGCGGGGGGGTCACAGATACGCAGTATTTT
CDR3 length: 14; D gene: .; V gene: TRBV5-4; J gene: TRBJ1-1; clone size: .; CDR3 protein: CASSLDTSSDEAFF; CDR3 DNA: TGTGCCAGCAGCTTGGACACGTCTAGCGATGAAGCTTTCTTT
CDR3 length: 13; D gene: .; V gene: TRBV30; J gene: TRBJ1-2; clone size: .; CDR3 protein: CAWTSGDDYGYTF; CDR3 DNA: TGTGCCTGGACGTCAGGGGACGACTATGGCTACACCTTC
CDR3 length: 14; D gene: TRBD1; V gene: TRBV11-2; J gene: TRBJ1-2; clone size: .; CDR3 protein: CASSPGQGNYGYTF; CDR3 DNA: TGTGCCAGCAGCCCCGGACAGGGGAACTATGGCTACACCTTC
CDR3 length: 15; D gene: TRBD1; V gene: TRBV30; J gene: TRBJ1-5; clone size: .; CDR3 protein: CAWSVTGQGNQPQHF; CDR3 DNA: TGTGCCTGGAGTGTTACGGGACAGGGCAATCAGCCCCAGCATTTT
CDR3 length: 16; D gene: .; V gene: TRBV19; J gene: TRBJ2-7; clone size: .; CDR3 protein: CASSIRGSDSTYEQYF; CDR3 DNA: TGTGCCAGTAGTATCCGAGGTTCGGACAGTACCTACGAGCAGTACTTC
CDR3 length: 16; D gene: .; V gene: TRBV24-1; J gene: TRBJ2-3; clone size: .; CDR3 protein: CATSDLGGGSTDTQYF; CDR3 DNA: TGTGCCACCAGTGATTTAGGGGGGGGTAGCACAGATACGCAGTATTTT
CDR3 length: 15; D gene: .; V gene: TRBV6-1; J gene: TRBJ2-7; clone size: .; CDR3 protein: CASSEVGTSSYEQYF; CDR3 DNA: TGTGCCAGCAGTGAAGTTGGCACTAGCTCCTACGAGCAGTACTTC
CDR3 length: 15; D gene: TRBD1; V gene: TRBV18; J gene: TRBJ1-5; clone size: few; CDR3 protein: CASSPETGGGQPQHF; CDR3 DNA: TGTGCCAGCTCACCAGAAACAGGGGGAGGTCAGCCCCAGCATTTT
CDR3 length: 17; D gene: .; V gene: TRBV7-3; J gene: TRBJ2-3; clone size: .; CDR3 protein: CASSLGSGGPLGDTQYF; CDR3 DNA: TGTGCCAGCAGCTTGGGATCGGGGGGCCCCTTAGGCGATACGCAGTATTTT
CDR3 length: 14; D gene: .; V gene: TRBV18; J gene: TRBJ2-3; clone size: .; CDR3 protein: CASLTSSLADTQYF; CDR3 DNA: TGTGCCAGCCTGACTAGTAGTCTGGCAGATACGCAGTATTTT
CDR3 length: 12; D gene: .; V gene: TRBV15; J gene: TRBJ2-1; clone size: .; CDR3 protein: CATSRDRGEQFF; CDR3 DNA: TGTGCCACCAGCAGAGATCGAGGTGAGCAGTTCTTC
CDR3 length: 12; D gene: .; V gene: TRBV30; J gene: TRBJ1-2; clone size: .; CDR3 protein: CAWSVRQLGYTF; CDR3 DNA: TGTGCCTGGAGTGTAAGACAGCTTGGCTACACCTTC
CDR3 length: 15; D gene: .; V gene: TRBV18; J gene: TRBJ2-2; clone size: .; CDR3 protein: CASSSAGTNTGELFF; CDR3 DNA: TGTGCCAGCTCTTCCGCAGGGACGAACACCGGGGAGCTGTTTTTT
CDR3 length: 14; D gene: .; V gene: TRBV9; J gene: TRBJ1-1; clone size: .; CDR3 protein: CASSVASGNTEAFF; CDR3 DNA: TGTGCCAGCAGCGTAGCCAGCGGGAACACTGAAGCTTTCTTT
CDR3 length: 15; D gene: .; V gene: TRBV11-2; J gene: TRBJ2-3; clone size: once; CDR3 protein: CASSLDDLPGYTQYF; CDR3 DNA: TGTGCCAGCAGCTTAGATGACCTCCCCGGGTATACGCAGTATTTT
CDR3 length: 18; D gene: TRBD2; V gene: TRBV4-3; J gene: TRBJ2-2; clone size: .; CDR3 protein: CASSHTLMAGGPDGELFF; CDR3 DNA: TGCGCCAGCAGCCACACCCTTATGGCGGGGGGGCCAGACGGGGAGCTGTTTTTT
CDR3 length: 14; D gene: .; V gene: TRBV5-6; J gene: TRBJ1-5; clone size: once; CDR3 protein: CASSRGGQNQPQHF; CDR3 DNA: TGTGCCAGCAGCCGAGGTGGACAGAATCAGCCCCAGCATTTT
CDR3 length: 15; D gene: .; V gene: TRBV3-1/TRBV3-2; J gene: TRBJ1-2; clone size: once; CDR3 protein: CASSQAGGRNNGYTF; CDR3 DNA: TGTGCCAGCAGCCAAGCGGGGGGACGTAACAATGGCTACACCTTC
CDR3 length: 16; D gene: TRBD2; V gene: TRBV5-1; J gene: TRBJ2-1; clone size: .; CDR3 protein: CASSLGTSGAGNEQFF; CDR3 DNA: TGCGCCAGCAGCTTAGGGACTAGCGGGGCCGGCAATGAGCAGTTCTTC
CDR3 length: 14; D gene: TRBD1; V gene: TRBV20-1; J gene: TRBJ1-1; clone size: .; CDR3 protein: CSASGTGATIGAFF; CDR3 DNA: TGCAGTGCTAGTGGGACAGGGGCCACGATTGGAGCTTTCTTT
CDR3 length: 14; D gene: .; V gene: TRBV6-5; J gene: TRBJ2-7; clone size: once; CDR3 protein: CASSYGQGLYEQYF; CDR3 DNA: TGTGCCAGCAGTTACGGTCAGGGACTCTACGAGCAGTACTTC
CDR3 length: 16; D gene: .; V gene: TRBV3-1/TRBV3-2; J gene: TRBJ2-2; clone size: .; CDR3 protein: CASRSQGLGNTGELFF; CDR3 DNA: TGTGCCAGCAGGTCCCAGGGGCTTGGGAACACCGGGGAGCTGTTTTTT
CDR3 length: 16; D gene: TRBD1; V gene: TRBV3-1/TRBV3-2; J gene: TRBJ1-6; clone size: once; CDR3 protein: CASSLIAGGPNSPLHF; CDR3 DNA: TGTGCCAGCAGCCTCATCGCAGGGGGCCCTAATTCACCCCTCCACTTT
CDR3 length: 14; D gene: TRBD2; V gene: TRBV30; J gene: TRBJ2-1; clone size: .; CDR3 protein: CAWSRGGPYNEQFF; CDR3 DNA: TGTGCCTGGAGTCGGGGGGGCCCGTACAATGAGCAGTTCTTC
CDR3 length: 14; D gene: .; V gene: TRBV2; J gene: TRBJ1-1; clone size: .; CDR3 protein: CASSRLRGFGEAFF; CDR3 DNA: TGTGCCAGCAGTCGGCTTCGGGGGTTCGGCGAAGCTTTCTTT
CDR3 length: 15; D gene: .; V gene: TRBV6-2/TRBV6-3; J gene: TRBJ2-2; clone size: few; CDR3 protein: CASSYKRGGTGELFF; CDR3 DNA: TGTGCCAGCAGTTACAAAAGGGGGGGCACCGGGGAGCTGTTTTTT
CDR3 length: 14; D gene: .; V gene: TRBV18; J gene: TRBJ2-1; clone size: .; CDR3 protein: CASSGLLDYNEQFF; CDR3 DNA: TGTGCCAGCTCAGGACTTTTGGATTACAATGAGCAGTTCTTC
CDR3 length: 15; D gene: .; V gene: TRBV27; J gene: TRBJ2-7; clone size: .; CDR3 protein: CASSLSTGPTYEQYF; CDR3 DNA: TGTGCCAGCAGTTTATCGACAGGACCTACCTACGAGCAGTACTTC
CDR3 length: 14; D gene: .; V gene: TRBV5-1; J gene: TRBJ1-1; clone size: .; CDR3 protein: CASSSGQTNTEAFF; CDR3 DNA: TGCGCCAGCAGCTCCGGACAGACGAACACTGAAGCTTTCTTT
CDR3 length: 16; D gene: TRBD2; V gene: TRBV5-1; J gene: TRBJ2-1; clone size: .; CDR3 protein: CASSLAYGTSLHEQFF; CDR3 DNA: TGCGCCAGCAGCCTGGCTTATGGGACTAGCCTCCATGAGCAGTTCTTC
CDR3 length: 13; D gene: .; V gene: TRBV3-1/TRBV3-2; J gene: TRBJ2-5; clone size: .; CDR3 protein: CASSQGLRETQYF; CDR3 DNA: TGTGCCAGCAGCCAAGGACTTCGGGAGACCCAGTACTTC
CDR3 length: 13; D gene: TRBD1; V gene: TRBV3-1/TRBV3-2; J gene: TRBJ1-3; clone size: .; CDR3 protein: CASSPRQGGSIYF; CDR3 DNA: TGTGCCAGCAGCCCGCGACAGGGGGGATCCATATATTTT
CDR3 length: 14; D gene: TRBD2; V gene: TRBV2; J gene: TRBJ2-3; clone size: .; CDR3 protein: CASIAGGYTDTQYF; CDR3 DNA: TGTGCCAGCATAGCGGGGGGATACACAGATACGCAGTATTTT